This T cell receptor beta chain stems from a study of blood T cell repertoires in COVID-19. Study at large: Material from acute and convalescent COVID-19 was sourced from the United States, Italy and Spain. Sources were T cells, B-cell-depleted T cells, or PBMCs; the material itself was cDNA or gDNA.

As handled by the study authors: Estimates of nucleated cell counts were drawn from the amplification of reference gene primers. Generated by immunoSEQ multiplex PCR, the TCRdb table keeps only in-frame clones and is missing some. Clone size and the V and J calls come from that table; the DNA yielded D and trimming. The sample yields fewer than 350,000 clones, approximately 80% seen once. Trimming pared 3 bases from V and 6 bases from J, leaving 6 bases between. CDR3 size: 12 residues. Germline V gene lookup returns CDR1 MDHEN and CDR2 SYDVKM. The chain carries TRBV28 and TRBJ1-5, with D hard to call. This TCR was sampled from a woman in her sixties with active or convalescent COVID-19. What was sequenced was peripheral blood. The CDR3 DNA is TGTGCCAGCAGTTTTGGGAGTCAGCCCCAGCATTTT. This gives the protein CASSFGSQPQHF.